This T cell receptor beta chain came from a study of vaccination and CD4 T cells after COVID-19 (dated by TCRdb to between 2021 and 2024). About the study as a whole: SARS-CoV-2 positivity had been established in the convalescent patients by nasal swab PCR, and mild disease was recorded in roughly ten of these patients and severe disease in one. Six males and four females were included in the convalescent cohort, with two Hispanic individuals, seven Caucasians, two Asians and one multiracial person represented. Participants received two doses of either the Pfizer-BioNTech BNT162b2 vaccine (n=8) or the Moderna mRNA-1273 vaccine (n=2). Post-COVID blood samples were collected from convalescent patients a median of roughly 100 days after diagnosis, with a range of roughly 30 to 161 days. Post-vaccine blood samples were taken a median of approximately 76 days after the second vaccine dose, with a range of roughly 14 to 250 days. For stimulating the cultures, overlapping spike peptide pools were used, derived from SARS-CoV-2 as well as from the common cold coronaviruses HCoV-NL63, HCoV-OC43 and HCoV-229E. As controls, cultures received a CEFX viral epitope pool (the positive control), an HIV-1 Nef peptide pool (the negative control), or no peptide at all. In more than eight COVID-19 convalescent patients and a handful of infection-naive healthy vaccine recipients, researchers compared the spike-specific CD4+ TCR repertoire from before mRNA vaccination with the repertoire from after.

The CDR3 contains 14 residues, cysteine and phenylalanine counted. Of all the DNA, just the CDR3 is kept, 42 bases in frame from base 1. The trim is 3 bases for V and 5 bases for J, with a gap of 10 bases between the germline ends. Taken from the germline V gene, the CDR1 and CDR2 loops are LGHNA and YSLEER. The sample's treatment or condition, from its label and the paper: 10-day PBMC culture with coronavirus spike peptide pools or control peptides (ViraFEST assay). The ViraFEST assay was used in the study, in which antigen-specific T cells were expanded with peptide pools and expanded clonotypes were subsequently identified by TCR sequencing. Positive SARS-CoV-2 PCR tests in the convalescent patients dated from March to December 2020, before Alpha, Beta and Delta variants emerged in the United States. Each well held two million PBMCs cultured with roughly 9.2 ug/ml peptide pools in IMDM containing 5% human AB serum and roughly 10 IU/ml IL-2. On days 3 and 7, half of the culture medium was replaced with fresh IL-2-containing medium. After less than twelve days of culture, CD4+ T cells were isolated by negative selection with the EasySep CD4+ T cell isolation kit. PBMCs were separated from whole blood using Ficoll-Paque Plus gradient centrifugation and then either used fresh or cryopreserved at -140C. Triplicate wells were generally used for each culture condition.

On this clonotype itself: Its antigen is not yet known. The sample holds no much larger clone one base away, and base qualities are not on file.

The library was built by means of PCR. TCR sequencing of DNA from cultured CD4+ T cells used the Oncomine TCR Beta short-read assay at the Johns Hopkins FTIC core. The QIAamp micro DNA kit was used to extract genomic DNA from the cultured CD4+ T cells. Oncomine TCR Beta libraries from cultured CD4+ T cells were pooled with unique dual indexes and sequenced on an Illumina iSeq 100. The paper's data handling went like this. Non-productive sequences were removed, and CDR3s that did not start with C, did not end with F or W, or were shorter than 7 amino acids were discarded. Antigen-specific clonotypes were identified with the MANAFEST web application by comparing peptide-stimulated wells with reference and other culture wells. For a clone to be called positive, the clone needed an FDR below 0.05, an odds ratio above 5, and a productive frequency above 0.1% in at least two of three replicate wells. Cross-reactive clonotypes were defined as significantly expanded in both SARS-CoV-2 spike wells and at least one common cold coronavirus spike condition. Levenshtein distances (stringdist) and unrooted phylogenetic trees (ape) in R version 3.6.1 were used to assess CDR3 homology. The public reads were quality trimmed at Q25 with fastp and then assembled into clones with MiXCR by TCRdb, keeping productive beta chains. A single entry per CDR3 protein holds the most common genes and DNA from its merged rows. These V and J calls originate from TCRdb's pipeline instead of the authors' own analysis. The sample includes roughly 20,000 distinct CDR3 sequences, with roughly 42% observed a single time. The top ten hold approximately 6.7% of the sample.

Overall study results and their limits: Of the vaccine-specific clones in convalescent patients, 304 of 307, or nearly all, reacted only to SARS-CoV-2 spike and did not cross-react with common cold coronaviruses. The median count of SARS-CoV-2-reactive clonotypes went up from around 23 after infection to 35 to 40 after vaccination, although the change was not significant. Among the post-vaccine SARS-CoV-2-reactive clones in convalescent patients, a median approximately 86% showed up only after vaccination, which suggests vaccine-specific priming. Only a relatively small number of convalescent patients were included in the study, and early timepoints following natural infection were not analyzed.

The specimen comprised CD4+ T cells from blood, cultured in vitro, sampled before SARS-CoV-2 vaccination. The TCR comes from a human donor who had recovered from COVID-19. This receptor chain uses TRBV4-3 and TRBJ2-2; no D gene is confidently identified. Here the CDR3 is given as CASSQVGRTGELFF. Read as DNA, the sequence is TGCGCCAGCAGCCAGGTCGGTCGGACCGGGGAGCTGTTTTTT.